A single sample is the source of the 31 T cell receptor beta chains below, sequenced in a study of metastatic and nonmetastatic thyroid tumors. All patients were treatment-naive before thyroid surgery. With MiXCR, TCRdb reprocessed the PCR reads. The data contain roughly 21,000 clones, roughly 28% of them singletons. Sequenced: tumor tissue. The receptor set was obtained from a male donor with papillary thyroid cancer or a benign thyroid nodule (not recorded which). Some clones in this sample may be carry-over from other donors' samples.

This clone came up a few times. The rearrangement uses TRBV12-3 or TRBV12-4 and TRBJ1-2, with D perhaps matching TRBD1 (5 bases). The CDR3 extends over 12 amino acids. Trimming shortened V by 8 bases and J by 6 bases, and 13 bases separated the two germline ends. The CDR3 region has the DNA TGTGCCAGCCTCAGGGAATTTGATGGCTACACCTTC. Translating it yields CASLREFDGYTF.

Comments on this clone: Different DNA sequences within this sample yield the same CDR3. DNA for the CDR3: TGTGCCAGCAGCTCCCTTGGACCAGATGGAGAGCAGTTCTTC. Residues: CASSSLGPDGEQFF. V gene TRBV11-3 combines with J gene TRBJ2-1; no clear D gene. Between the trimmed V and J ends, which lost 4 bases and 10 bases, there was a span of 17 bases. Looked up from germline, CDR1 is SGHNT and CDR2 is YENEEA. CDR3 size: 14 residues.

This clone was counted between two and nine times. V gene TRBV28 combines with J gene TRBJ2-7; D is perhaps TRBD2 (5 bases). The V end lost 6 bases, the J end lost 0 bases, and 15 bases lay between the germline ends. Germline V gives CDR1 MDHEN, CDR2 SYDVKM. CDR3 size: 15 residues. Written as DNA, the CDR3 is TGTGCCAGCAGCCCCTGGAGCGGTAGCTCCTACGAGCAGTACTTC. Its translation: CASSPWSGSSYEQYF.

The chain couples TRBV6-5 to TRBJ2-7; no firm D call. CDR1 is MNHEY, CDR2 SVGAGI, per germline. The CDR3 is 17 amino acids. V was shortened by 2 bases and J by 6 bases, with 23 bases between the two germline ends. DNA for the CDR3: TGTGCCAGCAGTTACAATTTAATGGGTTTAGGCATTGGCGAGCAGTACTTC. Its translation is CASSYNLMGLGIGEQYF.

The table lists this clone with a few counts. One end of the junction is discordant with germline, which a read error may explain. CDR3 region: CASSAVYKQYF. In DNA, the CDR3 is TGTGCCAGCAGTGCGGTCTACAAGCAGTACTTC. V and J are TRBV2 and TRBJ2-7; no clear D gene. The germline V gene encodes CDR1 SNHLY and CDR2 FYNNEI. The CDR3 extends over 11 amino acids.

V and J are TRBV4-2 and TRBJ1-2; D gene ambiguous. The V end was cut by 0 bases, the J end by 6 bases, with 11 bases between. CDR1 LGHNA and CDR2 YNFKEQ come from the germline V gene. The CDR3 sequence is 14 residues long. In DNA, the CDR3 is TGTGCCAGCAGCCAAGACGGAGGAGTGGATGGCTACACCTTC. This sequence encodes CASSQDGGVDGYTF.

The chain couples TRBV6-2 or TRBV6-3 to TRBJ2-5, with D tentatively TRBD2 (5 bases). The germline gives CDR1 MNHEY, CDR2 SVGEGT. V shed 8 bases and J shed 6 bases, with 13 bases lying between them. The CDR3 is 12 residues long. The CDR3 protein is CASGPRGKTQYF. The CDR3 DNA reads TGTGCCAGCGGGCCCCGGGGAAAGACCCAGTACTTC.

This clone has just a few counts. A read error is possible here, since a much larger clone lies one base away. This CDR3 is also generated by other DNA sequences in the sample. This chain joins TRBV6-1 and TRBJ2-3, with D possibly being TRBD2 (6 bases). The CDR3 loop spans 15 amino acids. Germline-derived CDR1 and CDR2 are MNHNS and SASEGT. Written as DNA, the CDR3 is TGTGCCAGCAGTGCGACGGGAGCGGTCGCAGATACTCAGTATTTT. Encoded protein: CASSATGAVADTQYF.

This clone was seen at least ten times. The chain combines TRBV2 with TRBJ2-7; D gene uncertain. This CDR3 contains 11 residues. Between the trimmed V and J ends, which lost 4 bases and 3 bases, there was a span of 4 bases. Per the germline V gene, CDR1 is SNHLY and CDR2 is FYNNEI. CDR3 protein: CASSANYEQYF. The CDR3 region has the DNA TGTGCCAGCAGTGCTAACTACGAGCAGTACTTC.

This clone was found a few times. The rearrangement joins TRBV9 to TRBJ2-2; D remains unclear. The germline V and J ends were trimmed by 2 bases and 6 bases, with 5 bases remaining between them. Germline V gene data show CDR1 as SGDLS and CDR2 as YYNGEE. The CDR3 totals 12 residues. The chain's CDR3 is CASSVLPGELFF. DNA of the CDR3: TGTGCCAGCAGCGTCCTCCCCGGGGAGCTGTTTTTT.

This sequence joins TRBV2 and TRBJ1-4; a possible D gene is TRBD1 (5 bases). The CDR3 loop spans 14 amino acids. Germline lookup yields CDR1 SNHLY and CDR2 FYNNEI. The V end was cut by 8 bases, the J end by 2 bases, with 12 bases between. The CDR3 sequence is CASRRTYTNEKLFF. CDR3 DNA: TGTGCCAGCCGACGGACATATACTAATGAAAAACTGTTTTTT.

The V gene is TRBV5-1, the J gene TRBJ1-1; 7 bases agree with TRBD1. The CDR3 runs 14 residues. J gave up 5 bases and V 0 bases, and 4 bases lay outside the gene matches. Germline V gives CDR1 SGHRS, CDR2 YFSETQ. The CDR3 is CASSLDFRGTEAFF. The CDR3 region has the DNA TGCGCCAGCAGCTTGGACTTCAGGGGGACTGAAGCTTTCTTT.

This clone was counted between two and nine times. The chain joins TRBV15 to TRBJ2-1; no clear D gene. This CDR3 has 15 residues. Germline-derived CDR1 and CDR2 are LNHNV and YYDKDF (reference sequence). The V end lost 1 base, the J end lost 1 base, and 8 bases lay between the germline ends. In DNA form, the CDR3 reads TGTGCCACCAGCAGAGTACGTCATTCCTACAATGAGCAGTTCTTC. This sequence encodes CATSRVRHSYNEQFF.

The genes are TRBV2 and TRBJ2-2; 7 positions match TRBD2. CDR3 length: 16 amino acids. V gave up 7 bases and J gave up 2 bases; unmatched junction bases: 10. The germline gives CDR1 SNHLY, CDR2 FYNNEI. CDR3 sequence (DNA): TGTGCCAGCACCCCGGGGCTAGCGGATAACACCGGGGAGCTGTTTTTT. This sequence encodes CASTPGLADNTGELFF.

Many counts were recorded for this clone. Just one base apart from a much larger clone, this may be a read error. CDR3 residues: CTWAQSGGEQYF. As DNA, the CDR3 is TGTACCTGGGCCCAATCAGGGGGCGAGCAGTACTTC. The chain uses TRBV30 and TRBJ2-7, with 7 bases aligning to TRBD1. The CDR3 extends over 12 amino acids. Germline V CDR1 and CDR2: GTSNPN, SVGIG (reference sequence).

This clone was seen more than once but under ten times. The rearrangement joins TRBV11-1 to TRBJ2-1; 11 nucleotides agree with TRBD2. The germline V gene encodes CDR1 SGHAT and CDR2 FQDESV (reference sequence). CDR3 length: 14 amino acids. The V and J ends lost 2 bases and 9 bases, in that order; junction bases with no gene match: 3. CDR3 region: CASSLSLAGGEQFF. The CDR3 DNA reads as TGTGCCAGCAGCTTAAGCCTAGCGGGGGGTGAGCAGTTCTTC.

This clone was observed a few times. The chain links TRBV6-1 to TRBJ1-2, with 10 bases matching TRBD1. Germline CDR1 MNHNS, CDR2 SASEGT. This CDR3 region has 16 residues. After removal of 8 bases from V and 8 bases from J, the junction contained 17 bases not matched to a gene. The CDR3 sequence is CASASAGTGAPRGYTF. CDR3 DNA: TGTGCCAGCGCCTCCGCCGGGACAGGGGCTCCTAGGGGCTACACCTTC.

There are a few counts of this clone. This rearrangement joins TRBV10-3 to TRBJ2-7, with a weak D call TRBD1 (5 bases). CDR1 and CDR2 (germline): ENHRY, SYGVKD. This CDR3 region has 16 residues. Trimming shortened V by 5 bases and J by 2 bases, and 19 bases separated the two germline ends. The CDR3 loop is CAISRGVAGNTYEQYF. Here the CDR3 DNA reads TGTGCCATCAGTAGGGGCGTAGCAGGGAATACCTACGAGCAGTACTTC.

This clone occurred many times. The rearrangement uses TRBV28 and TRBJ2-3; TRBD2 agrees at 12 bases. Germline V gene lookup returns CDR1 MDHEN and CDR2 SYDVKM. The CDR3 sequence is 14 residues long. V trimming: 8 bases; J trimming: 7 bases; junction bases outside the gene matches: 7. The CDR3 DNA is TGTGCCAGCCGCCCACTAGCGGGAGGTTATACGCAGTATTTT. As protein: CASRPLAGGYTQYF.

This clone was seen only a few times. V gene TRBV6-5 combines with J gene TRBJ1-6; 11 bases map to TRBD1. Germline lookup yields CDR1 MNHEY and CDR2 SVGAGI. After removal of 3 bases from V and 9 bases from J, the junction contained 7 bases not matched to a gene. This CDR3 has 16 amino acids. The CDR3 nucleotides are TGTGCCAGCAGTTATTCTATAGGGACAGGGGGTTCACCCCTCCACTTT. Protein product: CASSYSIGTGGSPLHF.

The table lists this clone with many counts. The chain is built from TRBV18 and TRBJ2-7; TRBD1 or TRBD2 may be the D gene (5 bases each). The germline gives CDR1 KGHSH, CDR2 LQKENI. Trimming removed 7 bases from V and 3 bases from J, with 16 bases in between. The CDR3 totals 14 residues. CDR3 DNA sequence: TGTGCCAGCTTAGCTGGGACCGGAGGCTACGAGCAGTACTTC. Protein: CASLAGTGGYEQYF.

The table lists this clone with a few counts. The chain carries TRBV24-1 and TRBJ1-2; D unclear. This CDR3 spans 14 amino acids. V was pared by 3 bases and J by 6 bases, with 13 bases between. Germline assignment: CDR1 KGHDR and CDR2 SFDVKD. CDR3 sequence: CATSDPNSKDGYTF. The DNA for the CDR3 is TGTGCCACCAGTGATCCAAACAGTAAAGATGGCTACACCTTC.

The chain combines TRBV18 with TRBJ1-1, with TRBD1 matching over 7 bases. Germline loops: CDR1 KGHSH, CDR2 LQKENI. This CDR3 has 13 amino acids. The J segment lost 7 bases and the V segment lost 8 bases, leaving 10 bases of the junction unmatched. The DNA for the CDR3 is TGTGCCAGCGTACGACAGGGTGGCGGTGAAGCTTTCTTT. Its protein is CASVRQGGGEAFF.

This clone was observed a few times. The chain joins TRBV28 to TRBJ2-2; weak D call: TRBD1 (5 bases). The CDR3 consists of 16 residues. V was pared by 8 bases and J by 5 bases, with 21 bases between. Germline-derived CDR1 and CDR2 are MDHEN and SYDVKM. The CDR3 nucleotides are TGTGCCAGCTGCCCCCCCAACAGGCACCTAACCGGGGAGCTGTTTTTT. Residues: CASCPPNRHLTGELFF.

V usage is TRBV3-1 and J usage is TRBJ2-2, with no clear D. This CDR3 has 13 residues. Germline CDR1 and CDR2: LGHDT and YNNKEL (reference sequence). Trimming cost V 1 base and J 4 bases, with 4 bases left between them. DNA of the CDR3: TGTGCCAGCAGCCAAGCTGGCACCGGGGAGCTGTTTTTT. Residues: CASSQAGTGELFF.

By share of the sample, this clone is medium-sized. The chain combines TRBV7-3 with TRBJ2-1, with TRBD2 matching over 11 bases. J gave up 7 bases and V 4 bases, and 6 bases lay outside the gene matches. Germline loops: CDR1 SGHTA, CDR2 FQGTGA. There are 15 residues in the CDR3. The CDR3 region is CASSSLAGGPNEQFF. The CDR3 DNA follows: TGTGCCAGCAGCTCCCTAGCGGGAGGACCGAATGAGCAGTTCTTC.

This clone showed up just a few times. This chain links TRBV20-1 with TRBJ1-2; no clear D. Germline loops: CDR1 DFQATT, CDR2 SNEGSKA (reference sequence). The V gene lost 5 bases and the J gene lost 1 base, with 5 bases spanning the gap. The CDR3 is 11 residues long. The CDR3 DNA reads TGCAGTGCTTACAATAACTATGGCTACACCTTC. Amino acids: CSAYNNYGYTF.

CDR3 DNA sequence: TGTGCCTGGAGTGTACGAGGGGAAGCTTTCTTT. It is translated as CAWSVRGEAFF. This chain links TRBV30 with TRBJ1-1; D not resolved. This CDR3 region has 11 residues. V was clipped by 0 bases and J by 8 bases, with 7 bases between them. Germline CDR1 GTSNPN, CDR2 SVGIG (reference sequence).

The chain carries TRBV30 and TRBJ1-2; D is uncertain. This CDR3 region has 12 residues. CDR1 GTSNPN and CDR2 SVGIG come from the germline V gene (reference sequence). V was trimmed by 0 bases and J by 8 bases, leaving 10 bases between them. DNA for the CDR3: TGTGCCTGGAGTGTAACCCGTTACGGCTACACCTTC. It specifies CAWSVTRYGYTF.

Sample share makes this clone medium-sized. The V gene is TRBV6-1, the J gene TRBJ2-1; D possibly corresponds to TRBD2 (6 bases). The length of the CDR3 is 13 residues. V lost 5 bases and J 8 bases, leaving 13 bases between the germline ends. Germline V gene lookup returns CDR1 MNHNS and CDR2 SASEGT. In nucleotides, the CDR3 is TGTGCCAGCAGTTCCCCTGGGGAGGATGAGCAGTTCTTC. Protein sequence: CASSSPGEDEQFF.

Concerning this clone itself: One end of the junction varies from germline; a read error may be responsible. The chain joins TRBV6-2 or TRBV6-3 to TRBJ2-3; 8 nucleotides line up with TRBD2. There are 20 residues in the CDR3. The germline gives CDR1 MNHEY, CDR2 SVGEGT. In DNA form, the CDR3 reads TGTGCCGGCAGTTACTTGATCATCCGTACTAGCGGAACTAGCACAGATACGCAGTATTTT. Protein sequence: CAGSYLIIRTSGTSTDTQYF.